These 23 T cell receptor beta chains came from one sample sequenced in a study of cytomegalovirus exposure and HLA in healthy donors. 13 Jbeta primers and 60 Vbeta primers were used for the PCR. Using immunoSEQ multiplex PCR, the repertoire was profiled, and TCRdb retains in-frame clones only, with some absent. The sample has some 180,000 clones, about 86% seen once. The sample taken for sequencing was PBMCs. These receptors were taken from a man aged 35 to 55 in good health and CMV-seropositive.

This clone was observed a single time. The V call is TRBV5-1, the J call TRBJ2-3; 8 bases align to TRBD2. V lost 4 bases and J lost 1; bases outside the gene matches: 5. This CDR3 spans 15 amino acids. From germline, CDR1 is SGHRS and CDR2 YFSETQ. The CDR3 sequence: CASSVPTSGTDTQYF. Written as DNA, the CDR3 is TGCGCCAGCAGCGTCCCGACTAGCGGCACAGATACGCAGTATTTT.

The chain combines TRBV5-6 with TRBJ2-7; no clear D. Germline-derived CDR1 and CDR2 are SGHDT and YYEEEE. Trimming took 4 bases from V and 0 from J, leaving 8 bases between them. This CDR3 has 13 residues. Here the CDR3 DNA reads TGTGCCAGCAGCCGGGTTGTCTCCTACGAGCAGTACTTC. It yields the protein CASSRVVSYEQYF.

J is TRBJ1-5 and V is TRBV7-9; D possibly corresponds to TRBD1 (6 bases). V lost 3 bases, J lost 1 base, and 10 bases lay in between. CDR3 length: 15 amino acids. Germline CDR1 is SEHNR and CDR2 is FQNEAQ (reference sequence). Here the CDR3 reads CASSLGGASNQPQHF. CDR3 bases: TGTGCCAGCAGCTTGGGGGGGGCAAGCAATCAGCCCCAGCATTTT.

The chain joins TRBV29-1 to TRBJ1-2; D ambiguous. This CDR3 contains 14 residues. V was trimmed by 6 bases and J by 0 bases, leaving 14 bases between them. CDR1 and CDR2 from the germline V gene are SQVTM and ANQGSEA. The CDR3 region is CSVMTLGANYGYTF. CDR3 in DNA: TGCAGCGTCATGACCCTTGGAGCTAACTATGGCTACACCTTC.

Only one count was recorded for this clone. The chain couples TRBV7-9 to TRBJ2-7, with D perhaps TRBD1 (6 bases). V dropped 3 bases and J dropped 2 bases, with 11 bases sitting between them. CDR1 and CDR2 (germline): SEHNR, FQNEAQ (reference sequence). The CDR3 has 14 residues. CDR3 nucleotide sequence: TGTGCCAGCAGCTTTGCCGGGACAACCTACGAGCAGTACTTC. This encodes CASSFAGTTYEQYF.

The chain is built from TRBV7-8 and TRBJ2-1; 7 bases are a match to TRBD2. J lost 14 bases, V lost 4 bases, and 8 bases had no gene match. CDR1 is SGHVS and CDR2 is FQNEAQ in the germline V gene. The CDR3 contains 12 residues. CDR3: CASSSDWGGEFF. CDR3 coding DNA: TGTGCCAGCAGCTCGGACTGGGGGGGGGAGTTCTTC. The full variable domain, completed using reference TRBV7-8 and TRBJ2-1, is GAGVSQSPRYKVAKRGQDVALRCDPISGHVSLFWYQQALGQGPEFLTYFQNEAQLDKSGLPSDRFFAERPEGSVSTLKIQRTQQEDSAVYLCASSSDWGGEFFGPGTRLTVL.

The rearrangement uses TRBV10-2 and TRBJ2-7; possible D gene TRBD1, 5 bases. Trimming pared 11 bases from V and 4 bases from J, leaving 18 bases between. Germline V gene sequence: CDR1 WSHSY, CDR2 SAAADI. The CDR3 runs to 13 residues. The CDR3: CAAGPGKGYEQYF. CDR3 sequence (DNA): TGCGCCGCTGGGCCAGGGAAGGGGTACGAGCAGTACTTC.

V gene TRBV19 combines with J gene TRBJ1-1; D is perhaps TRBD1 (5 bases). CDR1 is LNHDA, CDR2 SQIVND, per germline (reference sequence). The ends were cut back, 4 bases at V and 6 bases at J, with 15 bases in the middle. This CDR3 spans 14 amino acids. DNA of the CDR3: TGTGCCAGTAGTAGTCGACAGAACACGCCTGAAGCTTTCTTT. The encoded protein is CASSSRQNTPEAFF.

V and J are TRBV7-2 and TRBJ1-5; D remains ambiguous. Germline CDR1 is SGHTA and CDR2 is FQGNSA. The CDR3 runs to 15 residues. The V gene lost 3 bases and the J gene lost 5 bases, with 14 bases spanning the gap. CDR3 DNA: TGTGCCAGCAGCTTGGCGGGGAACCTAGATCAGCCCCAGCATTTT. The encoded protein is CASSLAGNLDQPQHF.

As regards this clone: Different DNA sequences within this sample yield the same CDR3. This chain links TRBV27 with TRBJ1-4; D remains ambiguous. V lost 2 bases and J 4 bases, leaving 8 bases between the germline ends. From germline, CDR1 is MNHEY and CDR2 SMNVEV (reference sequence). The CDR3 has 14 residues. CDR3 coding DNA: TGTGCCAGCAGTTTAGAGTATAGTAATGAAAAACTGTTTTTT. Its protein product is CASSLEYSNEKLFF.

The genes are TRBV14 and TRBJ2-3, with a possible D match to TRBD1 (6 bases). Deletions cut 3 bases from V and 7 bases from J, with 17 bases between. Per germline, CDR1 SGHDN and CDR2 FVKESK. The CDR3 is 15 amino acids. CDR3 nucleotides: TGTGCCAGCAGCCAGTCACCGGGACACCGAAATACGCAGTATTTT. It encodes CASSQSPGHRNTQYF.

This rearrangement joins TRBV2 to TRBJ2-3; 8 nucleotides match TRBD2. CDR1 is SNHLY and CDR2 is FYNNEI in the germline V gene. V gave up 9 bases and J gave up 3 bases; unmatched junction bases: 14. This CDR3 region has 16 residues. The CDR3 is CASLKGTSPGTDTQYF. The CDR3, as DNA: TGTGCCAGTTTAAAGGGGACTAGTCCAGGGACAGATACGCAGTATTTT.

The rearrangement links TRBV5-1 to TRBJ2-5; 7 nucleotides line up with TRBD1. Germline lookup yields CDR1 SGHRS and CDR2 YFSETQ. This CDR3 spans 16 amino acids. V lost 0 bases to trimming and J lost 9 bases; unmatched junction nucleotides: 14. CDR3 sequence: CASSLDLTGMREPQYF. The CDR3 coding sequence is TGCGCCAGCAGCTTGGATTTGACAGGGATGAGGGAGCCCCAGTACTTC. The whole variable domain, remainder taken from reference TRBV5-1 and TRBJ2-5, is KAGVTQTPRYLIKTRGQQVTLSCSPISGHRSVSWYQQTPGQGLQFLFEYFSETQRNKGNFPGRFSGRQFSNSRSEMNVSTLELGDSALYLCASSLDLTGMREPQYFGPGTRLLVL.

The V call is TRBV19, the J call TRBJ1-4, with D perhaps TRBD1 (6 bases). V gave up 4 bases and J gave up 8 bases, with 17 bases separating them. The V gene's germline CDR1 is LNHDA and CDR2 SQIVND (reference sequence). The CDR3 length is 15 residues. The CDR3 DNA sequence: TGTGCCAGTAGTACCCTCGACAGGCTGGAAGAAAAACTGTTTTTT. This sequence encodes CASSTLDRLEEKLFF.

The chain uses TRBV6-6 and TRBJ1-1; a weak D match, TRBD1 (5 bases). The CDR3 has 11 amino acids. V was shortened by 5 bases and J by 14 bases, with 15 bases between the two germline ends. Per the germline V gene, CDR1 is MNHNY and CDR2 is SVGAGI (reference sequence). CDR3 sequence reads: CASSGWGVGFF. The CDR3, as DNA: TGTGCCAGCAGTGGGTGGGGGGTAGGCTTCTTT.

CDR3 region: CATGLAGGGEQFF. CDR3 sequence (DNA): TGTGCCACGGGACTAGCGGGAGGCGGCGAGCAGTTCTTC. V is TRBV10-3 and J is TRBJ2-1; 15 bases align to TRBD2. V shed 10 bases and J 10 bases; nucleotides not matched to a gene: 5. The V gene's germline CDR1 is ENHRY and CDR2 SYGVKD. This CDR3 contains 13 residues.

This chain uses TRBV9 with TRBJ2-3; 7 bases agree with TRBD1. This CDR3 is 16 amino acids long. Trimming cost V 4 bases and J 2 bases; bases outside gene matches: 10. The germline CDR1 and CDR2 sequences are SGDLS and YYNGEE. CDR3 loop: CASSPRGRGTTDTQYF. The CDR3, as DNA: TGTGCCAGCAGCCCCCGAGGCAGGGGGACCACAGATACGCAGTATTTT.

The CDR3 spells CAWRGQGANQPQHF. The CDR3 bases are TGTGCCTGGAGGGGACAGGGCGCAAATCAGCCCCAGCATTTT. The gene calls are TRBV30 and TRBJ1-5, with 9 bases fitting TRBD1. V trimming: 3 bases; J trimming: 4 bases; junction bases outside the gene matches: 4. The germline CDR1 and CDR2 sequences are GTSNPN and SVGIG (reference sequence). The CDR3 length is 14 residues.

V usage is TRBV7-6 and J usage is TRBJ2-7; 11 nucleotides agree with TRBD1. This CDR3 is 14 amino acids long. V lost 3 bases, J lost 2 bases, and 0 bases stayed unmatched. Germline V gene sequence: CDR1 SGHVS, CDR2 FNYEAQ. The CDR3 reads CASSLGQGAYEQYF. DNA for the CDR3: TGTGCCAGCAGCTTGGGACAGGGGGCCTACGAGCAGTACTTC.

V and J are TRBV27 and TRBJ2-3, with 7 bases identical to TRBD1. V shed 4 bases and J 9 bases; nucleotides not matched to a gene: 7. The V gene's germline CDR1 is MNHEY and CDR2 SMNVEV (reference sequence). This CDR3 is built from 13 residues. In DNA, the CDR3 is TGTGCCAGCAGTTCGTACAGACAGGGCACGCAGTATTTT. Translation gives CASSSYRQGTQYF.

The CDR3 DNA follows: TGTGCCAGCAGTGAATCAGGGACAGGAGAAAACTATGGCTACACCTTC. Amino acids: CASSESGTGENYGYTF. The chain links TRBV25-1 to TRBJ1-2; 8 bases line up with TRBD1. The CDR3 spans 16 residues. The junction had 6 bases not matched to a gene; V was cut back by 1 base and J by 2 bases. Germline V gives CDR1 MGHDK, CDR2 SYGVNS.

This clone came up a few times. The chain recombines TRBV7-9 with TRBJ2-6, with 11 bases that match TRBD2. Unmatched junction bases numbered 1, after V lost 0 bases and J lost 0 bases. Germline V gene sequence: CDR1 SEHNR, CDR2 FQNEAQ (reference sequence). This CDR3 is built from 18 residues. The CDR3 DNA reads TGTGCCAGCAGCTTAGCTAGCGGGAGGGCCTCTGGGGCCAACGTCCTGACTTTC. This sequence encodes CASSLASGRASGANVLTF.

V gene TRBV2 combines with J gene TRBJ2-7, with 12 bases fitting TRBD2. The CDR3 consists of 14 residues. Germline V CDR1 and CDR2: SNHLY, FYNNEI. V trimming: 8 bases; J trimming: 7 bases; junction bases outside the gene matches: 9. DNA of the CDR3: TGTGCCAGCCGGGTGACTAGCGGGAGTTGGGAGCAGTACTTC. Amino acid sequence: CASRVTSGSWEQYF.